This T cell receptor beta chain was identified in a study of cytomegalovirus exposure and HLA in healthy donors. 60 Vbeta and 13 Jbeta primers were used in PCR. Data came from immunoSEQ multiplex PCR; TCRdb stores just in-frame clones and leaves some out. The sample holds under 200,000 clones, over 75% seen once. Germline values: CDR1 MDHEN, CDR2 SYDVKM. The CDR3 covers 13 residues. Trimming pared 5 bases from V and 5 bases from J, leaving 12 bases between. The specimen was PBMCs. This clonotype was sampled from a woman aged 50 to 65 in good health and CMV-seronegative. The chain links TRBV28 to TRBJ1-1; D may be TRBD1 (6 bases). For the CDR3, the DNA is TGTGCCAGCAGTCCTGGACAGAAGACTGAAGCTTTCTTT. It encodes CASSPGQKTEAFF.